This TCR beta chain was obtained from a study of CD8 T cells in Susac syndrome. Whole-study context: At blood draw, Susac syndrome patients were therapy-naive, on corticosteroids, or on intravenous immunoglobulin alone. Regarding the study as a whole: The CD4+ T cell repertoires in Susac syndrome did not show any clonal expansion.

On this clonotype itself: Its antigen is still unknown.

It was with random hexamers that 0.5 to 1 ug RNA was reverse transcribed. One entry per CDR3 protein results from TCRdb running MiXCR on the immunoSEQ multiplex PCR reads. Counted here are under 200,000 distinct CDR3 sequences, 90% to 97% occurring once; the ten biggest clones make up roughly 0.12%. The CDR3 runs to 15 residues. Germline CDR1 reads SGHDT; CDR2 reads YYEEEE. V was shortened by 3 bases and J by 2 bases, with 15 bases between the two germline ends. The sequencing sample was made of CD4+ T cells from PBMCs. The V gene is TRBV5-6, the J gene TRBJ2-7; TRBD2 is a possible D gene (6 bases). This sequence was found in a human donor with Susac syndrome. In nucleotides, the CDR3 is TGTGCCAGCAGCTCTACCGGGACTCTTACCTACGAGCAGTACTTC. Amino acids: CASSSTGTLTYEQYF.